The 18 T cell receptor beta chains below all came from one sample that was sequenced in a study of CXCR3-negative and CXCR3-positive naive CD8 T cells. Researchers prepared the TRB cDNA libraries using 5' RACE with UMI labels. TCRdb re-called the 5' RACE reads and gives one entry per CDR3 protein, without DNA. The table lists some 130,000 distinct CDR3 sequences. The material sequenced was naive CXCR3- CD8+ T cells from blood. The sample's subset: CD45RO-CCR7+CD27+CD95- naive CD8+ T cells lacking CXCR3 (TNR3-). These receptors all stem from a human donor in good health. Some clones in this sample may be carry-over from other donors' samples.

The rearrangement joins TRBV29-1 to TRBJ2-7. The CDR3 loop spans 13 amino acids. The germline V gene has CDR1 SQVTM and CDR2 ANQGSEA. CDR3 sequence reads: CSVEQGNSYEQYF.

The V gene is TRBV29-1, the J gene TRBJ2-1; with no DNA, the TCRdb D assignment of TRBD2 cannot be verified. CDR1 is SQVTM, CDR2 ANQGSEA, per germline. CDR3 length: 15 residues. CDR3: CSVSSGRASYNEQFF.

This chain links TRBV7-2 with TRBJ2-7; TCRdb lists TRBD1, though no DNA is available to test this call. The CDR3 is made up of 13 amino acids. Per the germline V gene, CDR1 is SGHTA and CDR2 is FQGNSA. The CDR3 loop is CASSSPGSNEQYF. Based on the CDR3 plus reference TRBV7-2 and TRBJ2-7, the full variable domain is GAGVSQSPSNKVTEKGKDVELRCDPISGHTALYWYRQSLGQGLEFLIYFQGNSAPDKSGLPSDRFSAERTGGSVSTLTIQRTQQEDSAVYLCASSSPGSNEQYFGPGTRLTVT.

This chain connects TRBV3-1 to TRBJ2-7; the D call of TRBD2 rests on TCRdb alone, since no DNA is present to check it. CDR3 length: 16 amino acids. CDR1 and CDR2 from the germline V gene are LGHDT and YNNKEL (reference sequence). CDR3 sequence: CASSQETGSGSHEQYF.

The chain combines TRBV3-1 with TRBJ2-2; the TCRdb D gene call, TRBD2, has no DNA to confirm it. The CDR3 has 14 residues. Per germline, CDR1 LGHDT and CDR2 YNNKEL (reference sequence). The CDR3 sequence: CASSDEGNTGELFF.

The chain recombines TRBV10-3 with TRBJ1-2. CDR1 is ENHRY and CDR2 is SYGVKD in the germline V gene. The CDR3 contains 12 residues. The CDR3 sequence: CAISDQRDGYTF.

The chain links TRBV29-1 to TRBJ2-1; as DNA is missing, the TRBD2 call by TCRdb cannot be tested. Germline V gene sequence: CDR1 SQVTM, CDR2 ANQGSEA. The CDR3 is 12 residues long. CDR3 loop: CSSGTAGHEQFF.

This chain joins TRBV29-1 and TRBJ2-1; TCRdb reports TRBD1, a call that lacks DNA to check it against. CDR1 is SQVTM, CDR2 ANQGSEA, per germline. The CDR3 is 17 amino acids. The CDR3 reads CSVPQTAQSPSYNEQFF.

The CDR3: CASGQGGAGQETQYF. The rearrangement uses TRBV2 and TRBJ2-5; lacking DNA, the TRBD1 call made by TCRdb goes unchecked. The CDR3 contains 15 residues. Germline V CDR1 and CDR2: SNHLY, FYNNEI.

The chain links TRBV2 to TRBJ2-5. The CDR3 totals 13 residues. CDR1 is SNHLY and CDR2 is FYNNEI in the germline V gene. The CDR3 loop is CASRELYQETQYF.

The V and J genes are TRBV20-1 and TRBJ1-2. The CDR3 covers 16 residues. CDR1 DFQATT and CDR2 SNEGSKA come from the germline V gene (reference sequence). CDR3 protein: CSARQSGPVLPYGYTF.

The chain employs TRBV20-1 and TRBJ2-7; the TRBD1 assignment by TCRdb is unverifiable without DNA. There are 14 residues in the CDR3. In germline, CDR1 is DFQATT, CDR2 SNEGSKA (reference sequence). The chain's CDR3 is CSAGDRDRGVEQYF.

The chain recombines TRBV28 with TRBJ1-5; with no DNA, the TCRdb D assignment of TRBD1 cannot be verified. Germline CDR1 MDHEN, CDR2 SYDVKM. The CDR3 consists of 20 residues. The CDR3 loop is CASSFLVLLDRPFSNQPQHF.

This sequence joins TRBV15 and TRBJ2-5; checking the TCRdb D call of TRBD1 is not possible without DNA. Germline assignment: CDR1 LNHNV and CDR2 YYDKDF (reference sequence). The CDR3 runs 11 residues. The CDR3: CATSRLGAQYF.

The J gene is TRBJ2-2, the V gene TRBV29-1; there is no DNA to check the TCRdb D call of TRBD2. The CDR3 consists of 15 residues. The germline gives CDR1 SQVTM, CDR2 ANQGSEA. CDR3 sequence: CSVEGGLGATGELFF.

The chain couples TRBV28 to TRBJ2-7; TCRdb lists TRBD1, though no DNA is available to test this call. The CDR3 covers 14 residues. The germline gives CDR1 MDHEN, CDR2 SYDVKM. The chain's CDR3 is CASSRGTNSYEQYF. The variable domain in full, with the rest retrieved from reference TRBV28 and TRBJ2-7, is DVKVTQSSRYLVKRTGEKVFLECVQDMDHENMFWYRQDPGLGLRLIYFSYDVKMKEKGDIPEGYSVSREKKERFSLILESASTNQTSMYLCASSRGTNSYEQYFGPGTRLTVT.

V usage is TRBV5-1 and J usage is TRBJ1-6; TCRdb's D gene call, TRBD1, goes unchecked for lack of DNA. There are 18 residues in the CDR3. CDR1 is SGHRS, CDR2 YFSETQ, per germline. The CDR3 here is CASSQSPSGTVINSPLHF.

The V gene is TRBV7-3, the J gene TRBJ1-1. This CDR3 region has 16 residues. CDR1 and CDR2 (germline): SGHTA, FQGTGA. CDR3 region: CASSLIPNQLNTEAFF.